This TCR beta chain was identified in a study of T-cell reconstitution after alpha-beta-depleted transplantation in children. General study results and limits: TCRbeta diversity was high at day 60 in some patients (a result of surviving recipient T cells and thymic progenitors). One year after transplant, T-cell counts and diversity came mostly from newly produced T cells.

Preparation of the TCRbeta library involved a method that used unique molecular identifiers. TCRdb used MiXCR to reprocess the PCR reads, holding one entry per CDR3 protein. This table has thousands of distinct CDR3 sequences, more than 9.5% appearing once. CDR1 is SGHTA, CDR2 FQGNSA, per germline. The CDR3 is 17 amino acids. V was clipped by 3 bases and J by 7 bases, with 21 bases between them. This clonotype was counted at least ten times. Its target is unknown. This sequence joins TRBV7-2 and TRBJ2-2; a weak D match, TRBD1 (5 bases). This TCR was recovered from a patient between 2 and 10 years old who had a stem cell transplant for inherited bone marrow failure, so the T cells may come from the graft donor. The material sequenced was PBMCs, mostly from graft donor cells, taken 60 days after TCRalphabeta/CD19-depleted stem cell transplant. CDR3 protein: CASSLGPSLGQNGELFF. CDR3 DNA sequence: TGTGCCAGCAGCTTGGGGCCTAGTCTTGGGCAGAACGGGGAGCTGTTTTTT.